The TCR beta chain described here comes from a study of OX40 agonist ivuxolimab in advanced cancers. Study information: Of the patients, three showed partial responses, one with hepatocellular carcinoma and two with cutaneous melanoma. The study, taken as a whole, reports: What antigens the expanded peripheral T cells recognized was never established.

Note on this clone: Its matching antigen is unknown.

Trimming pared 0 bases from V and 3 bases from J, leaving 14 bases between. Looked up from germline, CDR1 is MNHEY and CDR2 is SMNVEV (reference sequence). The CDR3 covers 16 residues. The method was immunoSEQ multiplex PCR; TCRdb's version includes in-frame clones alone and lacks a portion of them. The sample has around 19,000 clones; 70% to 75% are singletons. No patient had autoimmune disease or received systemic immunosuppression. The source was CD4+ or CD8+ T cells sorted from blood, collected in a trial of the OX40 agonist ivuxolimab. The V and J genes are TRBV27 and TRBJ1-1; no clear D gene. The TCR originated in an adult with an advanced solid tumor such as melanoma, head and neck, liver or kidney cancer. CDR3 region: CASSLSISGRHTEAFF. For the CDR3, the DNA is TGTGCCAGCAGTTTATCGATCTCGGGTAGGCACACTGAAGCTTTCTTT.